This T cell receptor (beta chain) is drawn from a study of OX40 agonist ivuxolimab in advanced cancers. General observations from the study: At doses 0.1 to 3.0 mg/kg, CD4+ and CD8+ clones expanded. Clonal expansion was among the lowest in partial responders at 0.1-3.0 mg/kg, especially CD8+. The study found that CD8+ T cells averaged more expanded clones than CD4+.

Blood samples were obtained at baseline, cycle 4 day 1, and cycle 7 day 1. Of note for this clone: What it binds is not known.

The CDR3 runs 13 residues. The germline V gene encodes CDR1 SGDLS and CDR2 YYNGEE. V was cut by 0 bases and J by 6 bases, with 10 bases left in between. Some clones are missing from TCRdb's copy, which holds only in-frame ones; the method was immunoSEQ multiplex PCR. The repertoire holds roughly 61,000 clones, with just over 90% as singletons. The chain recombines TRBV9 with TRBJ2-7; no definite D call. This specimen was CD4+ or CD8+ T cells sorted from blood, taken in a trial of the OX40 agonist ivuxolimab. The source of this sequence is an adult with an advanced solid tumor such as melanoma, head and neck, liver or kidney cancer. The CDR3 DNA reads TGTGCCAGCAGCGTAGCTCGAGGTTCCGAGCAGTACTTC. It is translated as CASSVARGSEQYF.